This TCR beta chain is drawn from a study of T cell changes during pregnancy in multiple sclerosis (dated by TCRdb to 2018 to 2020). For context, the study as a whole: Changes in the T cell repertoire over the course of pregnancy were examined in this study in women with multiple sclerosis.

For CDR1 and CDR2, the germline V gene (reference sequence) lists LNHDA and SQIVND. The CDR3 covers 14 residues, taking in both the cysteine and the phenylalanine. Only CDR3 DNA is held: 42 bases, read in frame from base 1. This clone was seen ten or more times. Its specific antigen is unknown. One end of the junction does not line up with germline, which may come from a read error. Library preparation was by the immunoSEQ multiplex PCR assay. The source is immuneACCESS, and TCRdb retained only in-frame sequences with V and J called. Part of the clones is not carried over; for the studies checked, unresolved V genes explain less than half of this, and the remainder is unexplained. The sample contains 90,000 to 100,000 clones, 85% to 95% of them found a single time. Jointly, the top ten make up less than 2.5% of the sample.

The TCR was taken from a female donor with multiple sclerosis, enrolled in a pregnancy study. The chain employs TRBV19 and TRBJ2-3; 8 middle bases align to TRBD2. The material was peripheral blood, obtained in the third trimester of pregnancy. The DNA sequence follows: TGTGCCAGTACCGACCGGGGGGTTGGAGGGACTAGATCATTT. Its protein reads: CASTDRGVGGTRSF.